One and the same sample provided the 8 T cell receptor beta chains below, sequenced in a study of identical twins. Using its own MiXCR run on the 5' RACE reads, TCRdb lists one record per CDR3 protein. The sample holds 200,000 to 250,000 distinct CDR3 sequences, more than 6.5% seen once. These data were likewise used in another study, on yellow fever vaccine responses in identical twins.

The specimen sequenced was memory (CD45RO+) T cells sorted from blood. Receptor source: a woman younger than 30 in good health.

This clonotype was seen repeatedly, ten times or more. V is TRBV20-1 and J is TRBJ1-1; D perhaps matches TRBD1 (5 bases). This CDR3 has 12 amino acids. Trimming removed 3 bases from V and 1 base from J, with 6 bases in between. Germline V CDR1 and CDR2: DFQATT, SNEGSKA (reference sequence). CDR3 loop: CSARQGNTEAFF. The CDR3 nucleotides are TGCAGTGCTAGGCAGGGGAACACTGAAGCTTTCTTT.

V is TRBV7-9 and J is TRBJ2-5; D unresolved. This CDR3 is built from 14 residues. V was trimmed by 4 bases and J by 4 bases, leaving 13 bases between them. Germline V gene data show CDR1 as SEHNR and CDR2 as FQNEAQ (reference sequence). The CDR3 nucleotides are TGTGCCAGCAGCTCCTCCACCTATGGAGAGACCCAGTACTTC. It yields the protein CASSSSTYGETQYF.

This clonotype was found many times. The V call is TRBV3-1, the J call TRBJ2-7; D not resolved. The CDR3 runs to 12 residues. Germline V gene lookup returns CDR1 LGHDT and CDR2 YNNKEL (reference sequence). Trimming pared 0 bases from V and 3 bases from J, leaving 3 bases between. DNA for the CDR3: TGTGCCAGCAGCCAAGAGATCTACGAGCAGTACTTC. Translated, it gives CASSQEIYEQYF.

This clonotype turned up a few times. The chain carries TRBV3-1 and TRBJ2-5; no clear D gene. V lost 1 base and J lost 5, with 14 bases in between. This CDR3 has 15 residues. CDR1 and CDR2 (germline): LGHDT, YNNKEL (reference sequence). The CDR3 protein is CASSQGLGKDETQYF. DNA for the CDR3: TGTGCCAGCAGCCAAGGTTTGGGGAAGGACGAGACCCAGTACTTC.

This clonotype appeared many times. The chain couples TRBV5-1 to TRBJ2-3; D not certain. The CDR3 is 12 residues long. V was trimmed by 0 bases and J by 14 bases, leaving 13 bases between them. Germline assignment: CDR1 SGHRS and CDR2 YFSETQ. CDR3 sequence reads: CASSLAGYPAYF. In DNA, the CDR3 is TGCGCCAGCAGCTTGGCTGGGTACCCGGCGTATTTT.

CDR3 DNA: TGTGCCAGCAGCTTGACCATAGCGGCGAACACCGGGGAGCTGTTTTTT. Translation gives CASSLTIAANTGELFF. The gene calls are TRBV5-5 and TRBJ2-2; the D gene is possibly TRBD2 (6 bases). This CDR3 contains 16 residues. The germline V and J ends were trimmed by 1 base and 0 bases, with 10 bases remaining between them. Germline V gene sequence: CDR1 SGHKS, CDR2 YYEKEE (reference sequence).

The V and J genes are TRBV7-9 and TRBJ2-2, with D possibly TRBD2 on 6 matching bases. The CDR3 has 15 amino acids. Trimming shortened V by 5 bases and J by 5 bases, and 15 bases separated the two germline ends. The germline V gene encodes CDR1 SEHNR and CDR2 FQNEAQ (reference sequence). The CDR3 reads CASSPRGGATGELFF. For the CDR3, the DNA is TGTGCCAGCAGCCCCCGAGGCGGGGCAACCGGGGAGCTGTTTTTT. Looking up the rest from reference TRBV7-9 and TRBJ2-2 gives the full variable domain: DTGVSQNPRHKITKRGQNVTFRCDPISEHNRLYWYRQTLGQGPEFLTYFQNEAQLEKSRLLSDRFSAERPKGSFSTLEIQRTEQGDSAMYLCASSPRGGATGELFFGEGSRLTVL.

This clonotype was seen repeatedly, ten times or more. The chain joins TRBV25-1 to TRBJ2-7, with D perhaps matching TRBD2 (5 bases). This CDR3 is 11 amino acids long. Trimming stripped 5 bases from V and 4 bases from J, with 6 bases between. CDR1 and CDR2 from the germline V gene are MGHDK and SYGVNS. Here the CDR3 reads CASSIAYEQYF. CDR3 coding DNA: TGTGCCAGCAGTATAGCGTACGAGCAGTACTTC.